The clone carrying this T cell receptor beta chain was found a few times. This specimen belongs to a study of beta chain features in type 1 diabetes. Study in general: Age, gender, cell numbers and subset yield matched between patients and controls. Investigators examined nearly 110,000,000 sorted cells across all samples.

CDR1 and CDR2 from the germline V gene are SGHRS and YFSETQ. This CDR3 is built from 16 residues. After removal of 0 bases from V and 7 bases from J, the junction contained 5 bases not matched to a gene. Sequenced material consisted of expressed TCRB transcripts (all of the isolated RNA was reverse transcribed). Sequencing used immunoSEQ multiplex PCR; TCRdb keeps in-frame clones, though not all of them. Among around 40,000 clones, 51% were seen once, and the ten largest hold over 2%. The receptor's source is a woman between 18 and 29 years old in good health. This chain links TRBV5-1 with TRBJ2-1; 12 bases map to TRBD2. Source material: Tregs from blood. The CDR3 DNA is TGCGCCAGCAGCTTGGTGACTAGCGGGAGAACGAATGAGCAGTTCTTC. Protein: CASSLVTSGRTNEQFF. Full variable domain (rest looked up from reference TRBV5-1 and TRBJ2-1): KAGVTQTPRYLIKTRGQQVTLSCSPISGHRSVSWYQQTPGQGLQFLFEYFSETQRNKGNFPGRFSGRQFSNSRSEMNVSTLELGDSALYLCASSLVTSGRTNEQFFGPGTRLTVL.